This TCR beta chain was obtained from a study of T-cell reconstitution after alpha-beta-depleted transplantation in children listed by TCRdb under 2016. Notes on the research overall: Using TCR repertoire profiling, the study quantitatively followed how T-cell immune reconstitution unfolded in children after TCRalphabeta/CD19-depleted allogeneic hematopoietic cell transplantation.

There are many counts of this clonotype. Its recognized antigen is unknown. Base qualities are not provided; no much larger clone lies one nucleotide away. V sheds 4 bases and J sheds 0 bases, leaving 6 bases between their ends. The CDR3 holds 12 amino acids from the cysteine to the phenylalanine. Solely the CDR3 DNA is kept, with 36 bases framed from the first base. Via the germline V gene, CDR1 is SQVTM and CDR2 ANQGSEA. Library preparation employed PCR. Sequencer: Illumina HiSeq 2500. TCR libraries were prepared with molecular barcoding, using unique molecular identifiers to normalize TCRbeta repertoire quantification. The public sequencing data were trimmed at Q25 with fastp and processed into clonotypes with MiXCR by TCRdb, which kept only in-frame beta chains. Rows are combined by CDR3 protein, so each entry shows the most common genes and DNA. For this sample the table gives hundreds of thousands of distinct CDR3 sequences, of which around 12% were detected only once. The ten most abundant clones make up about 2.6% of the sample.

This TCR derives from a human donor who donated a stem cell graft to a child with acute lymphoblastic leukemia. The sequencing used PBMCs from the stem cell graft donor, collected from the stem cell graft. The receptor chain draws on TRBV29-1 and TRBJ1-1; the D gene is unclear. The CDR3 protein sequence reads: CSVGRLNTEAFF. The nucleotides are TGCAGCGTTGGCAGGTTGAACACTGAAGCTTTCTTT.